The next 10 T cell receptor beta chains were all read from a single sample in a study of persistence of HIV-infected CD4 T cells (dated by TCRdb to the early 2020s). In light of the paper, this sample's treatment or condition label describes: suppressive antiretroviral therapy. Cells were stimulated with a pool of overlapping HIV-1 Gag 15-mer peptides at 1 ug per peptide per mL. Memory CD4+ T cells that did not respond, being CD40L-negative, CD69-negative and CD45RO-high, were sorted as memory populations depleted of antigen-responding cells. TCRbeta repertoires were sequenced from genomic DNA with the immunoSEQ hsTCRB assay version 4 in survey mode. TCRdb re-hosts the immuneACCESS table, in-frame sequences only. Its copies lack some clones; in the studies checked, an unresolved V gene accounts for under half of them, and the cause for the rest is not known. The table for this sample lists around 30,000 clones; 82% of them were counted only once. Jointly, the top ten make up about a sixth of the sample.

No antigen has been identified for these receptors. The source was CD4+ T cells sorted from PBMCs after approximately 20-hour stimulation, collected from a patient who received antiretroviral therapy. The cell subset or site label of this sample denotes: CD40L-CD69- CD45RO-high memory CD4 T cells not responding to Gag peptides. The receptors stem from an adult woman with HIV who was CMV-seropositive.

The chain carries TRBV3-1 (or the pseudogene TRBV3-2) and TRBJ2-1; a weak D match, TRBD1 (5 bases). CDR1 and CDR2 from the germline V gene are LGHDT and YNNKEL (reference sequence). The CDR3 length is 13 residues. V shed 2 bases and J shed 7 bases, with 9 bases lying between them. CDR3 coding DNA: TGTGCCAGCAGCCAATACAAGGGGAATGAGCAGTTCTTC. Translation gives CASSQYKGNEQFF.

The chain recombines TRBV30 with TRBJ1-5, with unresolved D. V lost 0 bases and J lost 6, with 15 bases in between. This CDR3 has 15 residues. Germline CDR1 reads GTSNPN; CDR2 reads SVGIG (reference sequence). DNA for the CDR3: TGTGCCTGGAGTGTACGTCGGGAAGGGAGTCAGCCCCAGCATTTT. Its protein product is CAWSVRREGSQPQHF.

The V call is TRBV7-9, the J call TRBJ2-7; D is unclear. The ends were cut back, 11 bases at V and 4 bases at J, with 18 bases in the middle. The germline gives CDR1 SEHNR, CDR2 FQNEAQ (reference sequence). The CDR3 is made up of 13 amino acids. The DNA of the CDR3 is TGTGCCGCATCGCGGCTACAGCCGTACGAGCAGTACTTC. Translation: CAASRLQPYEQYF.

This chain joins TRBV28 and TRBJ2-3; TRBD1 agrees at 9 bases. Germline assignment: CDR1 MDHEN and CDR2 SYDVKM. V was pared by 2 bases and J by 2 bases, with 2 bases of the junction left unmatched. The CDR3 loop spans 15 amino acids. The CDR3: CASSLGTGNTDTQYF. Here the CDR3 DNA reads TGTGCCAGCAGTTTAGGGACAGGGAACACAGATACGCAGTATTTT.

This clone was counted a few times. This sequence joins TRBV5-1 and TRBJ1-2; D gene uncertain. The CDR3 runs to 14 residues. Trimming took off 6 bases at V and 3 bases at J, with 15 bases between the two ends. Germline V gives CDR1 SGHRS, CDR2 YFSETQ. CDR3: CASTTTPGYYGYTF. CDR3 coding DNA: TGCGCCAGCACCACGACGCCCGGGTACTATGGCTACACCTTC.

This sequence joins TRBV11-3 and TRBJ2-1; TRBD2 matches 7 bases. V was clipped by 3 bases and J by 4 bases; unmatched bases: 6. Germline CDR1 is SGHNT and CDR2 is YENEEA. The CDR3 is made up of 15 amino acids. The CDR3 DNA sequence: TGTGCCAGCAGCTTGAGCGGGGTACTGTACAATGAGCAGTTCTTC. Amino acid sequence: CASSLSGVLYNEQFF. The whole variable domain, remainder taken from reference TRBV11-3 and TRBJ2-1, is EAGVVQSPRYKIIEKKQPVAFWCNPISGHNTLYWYLQNLGQGPELLIRYENEEAVDDSQLPKDRFSAERLKGVDSTLKIQPAELGDSAVYLCASSLSGVLYNEQFFGPGTRLTVL.

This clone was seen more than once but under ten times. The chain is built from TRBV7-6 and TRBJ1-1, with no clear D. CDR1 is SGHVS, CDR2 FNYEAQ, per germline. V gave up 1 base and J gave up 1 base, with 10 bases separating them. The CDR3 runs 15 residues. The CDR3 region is CASSLDVSANTEAFF. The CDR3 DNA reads TGTGCCAGCAGCTTAGATGTGTCGGCGAACACTGAAGCTTTCTTT.

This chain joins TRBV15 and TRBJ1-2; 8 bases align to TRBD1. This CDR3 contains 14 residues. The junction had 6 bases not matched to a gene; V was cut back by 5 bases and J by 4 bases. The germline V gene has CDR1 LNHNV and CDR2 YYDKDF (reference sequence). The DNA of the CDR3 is TGTGCCACCAGCGAACAGGGGGGCTTCTATGGCTACACCTTC. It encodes CATSEQGGFYGYTF.

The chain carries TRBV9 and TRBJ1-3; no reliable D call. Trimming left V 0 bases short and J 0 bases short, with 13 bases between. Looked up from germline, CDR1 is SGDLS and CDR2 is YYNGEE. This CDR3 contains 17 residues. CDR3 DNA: TGTGCCAGCAGCGTAGAGAGTTCAGTGGGCTCTGGAAACACCATATATTTT. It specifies CASSVESSVGSGNTIYF.

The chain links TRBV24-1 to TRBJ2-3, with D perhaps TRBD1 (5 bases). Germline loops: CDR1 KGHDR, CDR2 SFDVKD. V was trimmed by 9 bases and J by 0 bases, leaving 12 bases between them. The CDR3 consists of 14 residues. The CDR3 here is CATVDSLSTDTQYF. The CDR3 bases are TGTGCCACCGTAGACAGCCTCAGCACAGATACGCAGTATTTT.